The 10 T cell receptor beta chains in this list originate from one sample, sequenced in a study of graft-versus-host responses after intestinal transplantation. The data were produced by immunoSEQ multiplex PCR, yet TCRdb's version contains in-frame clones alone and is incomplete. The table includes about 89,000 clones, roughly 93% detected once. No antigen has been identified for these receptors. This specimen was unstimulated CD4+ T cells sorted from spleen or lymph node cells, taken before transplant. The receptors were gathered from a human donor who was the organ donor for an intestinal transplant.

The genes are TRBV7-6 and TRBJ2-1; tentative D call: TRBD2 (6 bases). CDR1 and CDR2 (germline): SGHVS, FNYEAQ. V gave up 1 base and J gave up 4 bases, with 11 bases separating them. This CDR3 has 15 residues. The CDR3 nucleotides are TGTGCCAGCAGCTTAGGCCTAGCGAGGTACAATGAGCAGTTCTTC. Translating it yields CASSLGLARYNEQFF.

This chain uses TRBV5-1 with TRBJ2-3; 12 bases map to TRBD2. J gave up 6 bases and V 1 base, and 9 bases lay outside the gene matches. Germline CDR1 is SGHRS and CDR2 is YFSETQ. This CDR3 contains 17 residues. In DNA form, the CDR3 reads TGCGCCAGCAGCTTGCCATCTAGCGGGGGGGCCGGGGATACGCAGTATTTT. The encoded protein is CASSLPSSGGAGDTQYF.

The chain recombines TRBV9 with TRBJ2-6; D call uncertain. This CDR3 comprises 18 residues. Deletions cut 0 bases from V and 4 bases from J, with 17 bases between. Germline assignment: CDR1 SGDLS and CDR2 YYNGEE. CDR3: CASSVADRSYSGANVLTF. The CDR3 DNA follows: TGTGCCAGCAGCGTAGCGGACCGCTCCTATTCGGGGGCCAACGTCCTGACTTTC.

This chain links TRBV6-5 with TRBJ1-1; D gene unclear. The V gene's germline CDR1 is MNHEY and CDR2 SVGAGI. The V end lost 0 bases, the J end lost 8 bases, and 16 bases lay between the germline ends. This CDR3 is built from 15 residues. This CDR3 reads CASSYSSRWTQEAFF. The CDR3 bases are TGTGCCAGCAGTTACTCGTCAAGGTGGACGCAAGAAGCTTTCTTT.

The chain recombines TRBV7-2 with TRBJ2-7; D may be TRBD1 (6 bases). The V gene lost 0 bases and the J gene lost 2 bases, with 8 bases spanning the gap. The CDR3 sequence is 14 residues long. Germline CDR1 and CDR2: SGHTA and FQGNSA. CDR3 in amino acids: CASSLATGTYEQYF. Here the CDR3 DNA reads TGTGCCAGCAGCTTAGCAACAGGGACCTACGAGCAGTACTTC.

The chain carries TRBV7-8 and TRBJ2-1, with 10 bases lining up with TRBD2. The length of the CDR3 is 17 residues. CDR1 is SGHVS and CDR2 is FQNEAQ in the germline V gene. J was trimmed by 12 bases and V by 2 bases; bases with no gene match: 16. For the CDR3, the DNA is TGTGCCAGCAGCTTACGGCCAGCGGGGGGGAAGGGTGACGGGCAGTTCTTC. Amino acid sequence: CASSLRPAGGKGDGQFF.

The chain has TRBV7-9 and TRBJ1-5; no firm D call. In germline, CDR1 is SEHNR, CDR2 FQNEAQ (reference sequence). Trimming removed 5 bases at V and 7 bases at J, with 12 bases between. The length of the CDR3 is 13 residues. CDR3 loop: CASSPGPGQPQHF. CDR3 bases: TGTGCCAGCAGCCCCGGCCCGGGGCAGCCCCAGCATTTT.

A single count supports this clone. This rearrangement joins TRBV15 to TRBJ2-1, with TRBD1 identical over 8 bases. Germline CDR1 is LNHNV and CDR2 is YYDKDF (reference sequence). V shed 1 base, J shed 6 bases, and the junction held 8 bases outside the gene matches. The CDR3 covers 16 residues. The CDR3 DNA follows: TGTGCCACCAGCAGAGGCCGACAGGGGTGGTTCAATGAGCAGTTCTTC. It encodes CATSRGRQGWFNEQFF. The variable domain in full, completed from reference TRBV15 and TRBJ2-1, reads DAMVIQNPRYQVTQFGKPVTLSCSQTLNHNVMYWYQQKSSQAPKLLFHYYDKDFNNEADTPDNFQSRRPNTSFCFLDIRSPGLGDTAMYLCATSRGRQGWFNEQFFGPGTRLTVL.

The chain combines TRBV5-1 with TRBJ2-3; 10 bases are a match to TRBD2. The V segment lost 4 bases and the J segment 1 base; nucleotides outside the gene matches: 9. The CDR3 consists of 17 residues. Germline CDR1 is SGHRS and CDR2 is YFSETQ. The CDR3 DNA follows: TGCGCCAGCAGCCTGAGCGGGGGGGCCAGTGGCACAGATACGCAGTATTTT. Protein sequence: CASSLSGGASGTDTQYF.

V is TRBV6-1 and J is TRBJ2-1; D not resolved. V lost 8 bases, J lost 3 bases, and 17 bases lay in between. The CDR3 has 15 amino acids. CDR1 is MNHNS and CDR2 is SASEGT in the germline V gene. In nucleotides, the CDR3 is TGTGCCAGCGTGACCGCCGGGCTCATCTACAATGAGCAGTTCTTC. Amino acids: CASVTAGLIYNEQFF.